This note documents a single T cell receptor (beta chain) sequence. This record comes from a study of blood T cell repertoires in COVID-19. Profiled with immunoSEQ multiplex PCR; TCRdb holds only in-frame clones, not every one. The sample includes almost 65,000 clones, more than 70% of them seen just once. V gave up 2 bases and J gave up 3 bases; unmatched junction bases: 9. The CDR3 totals 17 residues. Germline V CDR1 and CDR2: SGHTA, FQGTGA. The chain is built from TRBV7-3 and TRBJ2-1, with 8 bases that match TRBD1. The clonotype originates from a woman aged 40 to 50 who had recovered from COVID-19. The sequenced sample was PBMCs or T cells enriched from blood (not recorded which). The CDR3 DNA follows: TGTGCCAGCAGCTTATCTCCCGCAGGGGGCATCTACAATGAGCAGTTCTTC. Protein product: CASSLSPAGGIYNEQFF.